One and the same sample provided the 2 T cell receptor beta chains below, sequenced in a study of regulatory T cells in long-lasting Graves disease. HTBI primers from iRepertoire and Arm-PCR of CDR3 regions yielded the TCR beta libraries. TCRdb recomputed calls from the multiplex PCR reads with MiXCR, one row per CDR3 protein. This sample has about 540,000 distinct CDR3 sequences, with roughly 12% found just once. Time point given: newly diagnosed GD, antithyroid drugs for less than 3 months. PBMC RNA was the source of the TCR library. These same data were also listed under a study on T cells in Graves' hyperthyroidism and ophthalmopathy.

The sequences come from peripheral blood mononuclear cells (PBMCs), collected at new diagnosis, from a patient treated with antithyroid drugs. The receptors here all came from a man aged 25 to 40 with Graves disease.

There are a few counts of this clonotype. The genes are TRBV3-1 and TRBJ2-2; 11 bases map to TRBD2. With 5 bases clipped from V and 3 bases from J, the junction kept 2 bases outside the gene matches. Germline V gene data show CDR1 as LGHDT and CDR2 as YNNKEL (reference sequence). The CDR3 totals 15 residues. CDR3 loop: CASSSGLADTGELFF. DNA of the CDR3: TGTGCCAGCAGCTCGGGACTAGCGGACACCGGGGAGCTGTTTTTT.

This rearrangement joins TRBV25-1 to TRBJ1-4; maybe TRBD1 (6 bases). The CDR3 sequence is 15 residues long. CDR1 is MGHDK, CDR2 SYGVNS, per germline. Trimming took 6 bases from V and 5 from J, leaving 16 bases between them. As DNA, the CDR3 is TGTGCCAGCAGCTTCGCAGGGGCCAGCAATGAAAAACTGTTTTTT. As protein: CASSFAGASNEKLFF.